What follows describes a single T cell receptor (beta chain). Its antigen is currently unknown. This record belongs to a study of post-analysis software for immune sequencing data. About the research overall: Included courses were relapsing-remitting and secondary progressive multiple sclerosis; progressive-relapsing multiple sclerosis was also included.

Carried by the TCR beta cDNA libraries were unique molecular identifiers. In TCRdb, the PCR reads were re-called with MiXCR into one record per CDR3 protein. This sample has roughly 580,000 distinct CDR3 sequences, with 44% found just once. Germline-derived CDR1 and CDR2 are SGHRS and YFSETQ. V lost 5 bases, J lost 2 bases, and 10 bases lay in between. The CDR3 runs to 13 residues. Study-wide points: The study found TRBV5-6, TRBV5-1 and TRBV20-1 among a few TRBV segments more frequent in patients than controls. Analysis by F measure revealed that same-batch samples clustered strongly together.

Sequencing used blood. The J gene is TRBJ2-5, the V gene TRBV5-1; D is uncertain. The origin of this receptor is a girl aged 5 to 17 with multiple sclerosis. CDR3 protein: CASRSDNQETQYF. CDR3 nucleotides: TGCGCCAGCAGATCGGATAATCAAGAGACCCAGTACTTC.